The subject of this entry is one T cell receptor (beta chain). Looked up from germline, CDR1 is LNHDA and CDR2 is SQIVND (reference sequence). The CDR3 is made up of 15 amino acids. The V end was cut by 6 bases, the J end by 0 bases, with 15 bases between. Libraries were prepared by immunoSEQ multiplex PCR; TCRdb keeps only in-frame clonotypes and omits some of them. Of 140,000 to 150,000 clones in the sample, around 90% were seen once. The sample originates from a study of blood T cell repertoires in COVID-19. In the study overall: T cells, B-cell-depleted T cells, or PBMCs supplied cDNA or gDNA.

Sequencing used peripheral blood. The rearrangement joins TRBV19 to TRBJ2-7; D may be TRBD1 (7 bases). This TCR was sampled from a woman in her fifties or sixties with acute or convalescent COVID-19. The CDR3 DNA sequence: TGTGCCAGTAGGATTGGGGGGACAGTCTCCTACGAGCAGTACTTC. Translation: CASRIGGTVSYEQYF.